The 25 T cell receptor beta chains given below trace back to one sample, sequenced in a study of cytomegalovirus exposure and HLA in healthy donors. PCR employed 60 Vbeta and 13 Jbeta primers. Assay: immunoSEQ multiplex PCR; the TCRdb copy retains only in-frame clones and omits some. The table records roughly 110,000 clones, approximately 70% of them present only once. Sequenced material: PBMCs. The receptors come from a woman aged 25-40 years in good health and CMV-seronegative.

This chain links TRBV30 with TRBJ1-6; D is undetermined. Between the trimmed V and J ends, which lost 1 base and 10 bases, there was a span of 11 bases. The CDR3 loop spans 13 amino acids. The V gene's germline CDR1 is GTSNPN and CDR2 SVGIG (reference sequence). CDR3 DNA: TGTGCCTGGAGTGGAGGGTCCGAATCACCCCTCCACTTT. Protein: CAWSGGSESPLHF.

V usage is TRBV30 and J usage is TRBJ2-3; 8 bases line up with TRBD1. The CDR3 length is 16 residues. Trimming took 2 bases from V and 2 from J; bases not matched to a gene: 9. The germline V gene has CDR1 GTSNPN and CDR2 SVGIG (reference sequence). CDR3 DNA sequence: TGTGCCTGGAGTTCCGGGACAGGAGGTTACACAGATACGCAGTATTTT. This codes for CAWSSGTGGYTDTQYF.

The chain is built from TRBV7-9 and TRBJ1-2; 8 bases agree with TRBD1. Trimming cost V 5 bases and J 5 bases; bases outside gene matches: 4. The CDR3 sequence is 13 residues long. CDR1 is SEHNR and CDR2 is FQNEAQ in the germline V gene (reference sequence). The CDR3 DNA sequence: TGTGCCAGCAGCGTCGGGACAGGTTATGGCTACACCTTC. Translation gives CASSVGTGYGYTF. Complete variable domain (other parts from reference TRBV7-9 and TRBJ1-2): DTGVSQNPRHKITKRGQNVTFRCDPISEHNRLYWYRQTLGQGPEFLTYFQNEAQLEKSRLLSDRFSAERPKGSFSTLEIQRTEQGDSAMYLCASSVGTGYGYTFGSGTRLTVV.

This chain joins TRBV6-6 and TRBJ2-5; TRBD2 matches 7 bases. Looked up from germline, CDR1 is MNHNY and CDR2 is SVGAGI (reference sequence). V lost 5 bases and J lost 5; bases outside the gene matches: 8. The CDR3 has 14 residues. CDR3 nucleotide sequence: TGTGCCAGCAGTCTCAATGGGGGGGACGAGACCCAGTACTTC. As protein: CASSLNGGDETQYF.

This sequence joins TRBV28 and TRBJ2-1; 8 bases align to TRBD2. This CDR3 is 15 amino acids long. V shed 1 base and J 8 bases; nucleotides not matched to a gene: 7. Germline V gene sequence: CDR1 MDHEN, CDR2 SYDVKM. CDR3 DNA sequence: TGTGCCAGCAGTTTATTTGCGGGAGGTATGGATGAGCAGTTCTTC. Translation: CASSLFAGGMDEQFF.

The chain links TRBV10-3 to TRBJ1-1; maybe TRBD1 (5 bases). CDR1 is ENHRY and CDR2 is SYGVKD in the germline V gene. This CDR3 has 17 amino acids. V lost 6 bases and J 2 bases, leaving 22 bases between the germline ends. CDR3 protein: CAISEGVGGGRNTEAFF. The CDR3 DNA follows: TGTGCCATCAGCGAAGGGGTCGGAGGAGGGCGCAACACTGAAGCTTTCTTT.

V usage is TRBV11-2 and J usage is TRBJ2-5; D uncertain. This CDR3 spans 12 amino acids. In germline, CDR1 is SGHAT, CDR2 FQNNGV. V was cut by 0 bases and J by 5 bases, with 4 bases left in between. This CDR3 is CASSLDRETQYF. The CDR3, as DNA: TGTGCCAGCAGCTTAGATCGGGAGACCCAGTACTTC.

In nucleotides, the CDR3 is TGTGCCAGTAGTTGGACAGGGATCGCAGATACGCAGTATTTT. Protein: CASSWTGIADTQYF. The rearrangement links TRBV19 to TRBJ2-3; 8 nucleotides match TRBD1. Germline values: CDR1 LNHDA, CDR2 SQIVND (reference sequence). The CDR3 consists of 14 residues. Trimming cost V 5 bases and J 4 bases; bases outside gene matches: 5.

The V and J genes are TRBV28 and TRBJ2-3; weak D call: TRBD1 (5 bases). V was pared by 7 bases and J by 2 bases, with 10 bases between. The CDR3 runs to 13 residues. Germline CDR1 MDHEN, CDR2 SYDVKM. The chain's CDR3 is CASNQGSTDTQYF. DNA for the CDR3: TGTGCCAGCAACCAGGGATCCACAGATACGCAGTATTTT. Complete variable domain (other parts from reference TRBV28 and TRBJ2-3): DVKVTQSSRYLVKRTGEKVFLECVQDMDHENMFWYRQDPGLGLRLIYFSYDVKMKEKGDIPEGYSVSREKKERFSLILESASTNQTSMYLCASNQGSTDTQYFGPGTRLTVL.

The gene calls are TRBV7-8 and TRBJ2-7, with TRBD2 as a possible D gene (5 bases). Trimming took off 2 bases at V and 7 bases at J, with 12 bases between the two ends. Germline V lookup: CDR1 SGHVS, CDR2 FQNEAQ. The CDR3 is 13 amino acids. In DNA, the CDR3 is TGTGCCAGCAGCTTAAGGTGGGAGAGGGAGCAGTACTTC. Its protein is CASSLRWEREQYF. Full variable domain (missing parts from reference TRBV7-8 and TRBJ2-7): GAGVSQSPRYKVAKRGQDVALRCDPISGHVSLFWYQQALGQGPEFLTYFQNEAQLDKSGLPSDRFFAERPEGSVSTLKIQRTQQEDSAVYLCASSLRWEREQYFGPGTRLTVT.

This chain uses TRBV19 with TRBJ1-1, with D unresolved. CDR1 LNHDA and CDR2 SQIVND come from the germline V gene (reference sequence). The CDR3 spans 13 residues. V shed 3 bases and J shed 3 bases, with 8 bases lying between them. CDR3 in amino acids: CASSMGSYTEAFF. The CDR3 coding sequence is TGTGCCAGTAGTATGGGCAGCTACACTGAAGCTTTCTTT.

CDR3 DNA sequence: TGTGCCAGCAGGGTTCTTGGGCTTTCGACTGAAGCTTTCTTT. Its protein is CASRVLGLSTEAFF. The chain has TRBV6-1 and TRBJ1-1; D is uncertain. The germline V gene has CDR1 MNHNS and CDR2 SASEGT. The CDR3 is made up of 14 amino acids. With 6 bases removed from V and 5 bases from J, the gap between germline ends came to 16 bases.

The chain is built from TRBV28 and TRBJ1-2; 9 positions agree with TRBD1. Trimming took 5 bases from V and 5 from J; bases not matched to a gene: 6. Germline V gene sequence: CDR1 MDHEN, CDR2 SYDVKM. This CDR3 comprises 14 residues. In DNA form, the CDR3 reads TGTGCCAGCAGTGGAGGACAGGGGCAATATGGCTACACCTTC. Amino acid sequence: CASSGGQGQYGYTF.

This clone was seen more than once but under ten times. The chain employs TRBV6-4 and TRBJ1-1; no reliable D call. The CDR3 is made up of 13 amino acids. Trimming left V 3 bases short and J 1 base short, with 6 bases between. Germline V CDR1 and CDR2: MRHNA, SNTAGT. The CDR3 loop reads CASSEYGNTEAFF. CDR3 nucleotide sequence: TGTGCCAGCAGTGAATACGGGAACACTGAAGCTTTCTTT.

The chain employs TRBV7-3 and TRBJ2-3; tentative D call: TRBD1 (5 bases). The CDR3 runs to 12 residues. CDR1 and CDR2 (germline): SGHTA, FQGTGA. V lost 5 bases to trimming and J lost 4 bases, with 7 bases between them. CDR3 coding DNA: TGTGCCAGCAGCCTAGGGGCAGATACGCAGTATTTT. Translated: CASSLGADTQYF.

The V gene is TRBV30, the J gene TRBJ2-5, with a weak D call TRBD1 (8 bases). From germline, CDR1 is GTSNPN and CDR2 SVGIG (reference sequence). Trimming stripped 4 bases from V and 10 bases from J, with 25 bases between. The CDR3 has 15 residues. In DNA, the CDR3 is TGTGCCTGGAACCCACGAACAGGGGGGGTCGACGTCCAGTACTTC. It encodes CAWNPRTGGVDVQYF.

Concerning this clone itself: One junction end disagrees with the germline gene, perhaps due to a read error. This CDR3 is also generated by other DNA sequences in the sample. V and J are TRBV27 and TRBJ1-1; D gene uncertain. Looked up from germline, CDR1 is MNHEY and CDR2 is SMNVEV (reference sequence). The CDR3 runs to 12 residues. The CDR3 loop reads CASSSGWAPAFF. CDR3 nucleotide sequence: TGCGCCAGCAGTTCTGGGTGGGCGCCGGCTTTCTTT.

The CDR3, as DNA: TGCAGCGTTTCCAGGGACTACGAGCAGTACTTC. Amino acid sequence: CSVSRDYEQYF. This chain joins TRBV29-1 and TRBJ2-7, with a tentative D call TRBD1 (5 bases). In germline, CDR1 is SQVTM, CDR2 ANQGSEA. The germline V and J ends were trimmed by 5 bases and 3 bases, with 8 bases remaining between them. The CDR3 contains 11 residues.

The chain has TRBV29-1 and TRBJ1-1; possible D gene TRBD1, 5 bases. Germline V gives CDR1 SQVTM, CDR2 ANQGSEA. Trimming removed 5 bases from V and 11 bases from J, with 15 bases in between. The CDR3 is 11 residues long. CDR3 sequence (DNA): TGCAGCGTTCGGGGGGTATGCGGGGCTTTCTTT. Amino acids: CSVRGVCGAFF.

The genes are TRBV7-2 and TRBJ2-5; D is unresolved. The V gene's germline CDR1 is SGHTA and CDR2 FQGNSA. The CDR3 spans 15 residues. V gave up 3 bases and J gave up 5 bases, with 16 bases separating them. The CDR3 DNA follows: TGTGCCAGCAGCTTTCGACCTGGCCCGGAGGAGACCCAGTACTTC. Translating gives CASSFRPGPEETQYF.

The chain recombines TRBV14 with TRBJ2-1; D is perhaps TRBD2 (5 bases). The CDR3 extends over 17 amino acids. V was pared by 0 bases and J by 10 bases, with 22 bases between. Germline CDR1 and CDR2: SGHDN and FVKESK. The CDR3 bases are TGTGCCAGCAGCCAAGATAAGAAGGCGGGCCTTGCTGAGGAGCAGTTCTTC. Residues: CASSQDKKAGLAEEQFF.

The genes are TRBV2 and TRBJ1-2; unclear D gene. Germline V gene lookup returns CDR1 SNHLY and CDR2 FYNNEI. The CDR3 extends over 11 amino acids. V was trimmed by 3 bases and J by 8 bases, leaving 7 bases between them. The CDR3 region has the DNA TGTGCCAGCAGTGATAGCCGGGGCTACACCTTC. Protein sequence: CASSDSRGYTF.

This clone has more than one count but fewer than ten. The chain has TRBV2 and TRBJ2-7; D perhaps matches TRBD1 (6 bases). The CDR3 runs to 15 residues. From germline, CDR1 is SNHLY and CDR2 FYNNEI. Between the trimmed V and J ends, which lost 5 bases and 2 bases, there was a span of 16 bases. This chain's CDR3 is CASSRIGQKTYEQYF. Here the CDR3 DNA reads TGTGCCAGCAGTAGGATAGGACAGAAGACCTACGAGCAGTACTTC. The whole variable domain, filled in from reference TRBV2 and TRBJ2-7, reads EPEVTQTPSHQVTQMGQEVILRCVPISNHLYFYWYRQILGQKVEFLVSFYNNEISEKSEIFDDQFSVERPDGSNFTLKIRSTKLEDSAMYFCASSRIGQKTYEQYFGPGTRLTVT.

This clone was recorded once. This sequence joins TRBV5-1 and TRBJ2-3, with D hard to call. V gave up 0 bases and J gave up 1 base, with 12 bases separating them. CDR3 size: 16 residues. Germline CDR1 is SGHRS and CDR2 is YFSETQ. CDR3 in amino acids: CASSLVVVSGTDTQYF. CDR3 nucleotide sequence: TGCGCCAGCAGCTTGGTAGTTGTGTCGGGCACAGATACGCAGTATTTT.

The chain links TRBV6-5 to TRBJ2-1; D might be TRBD1 (5 bases). Trimming stripped 6 bases from V and 10 bases from J, with 10 bases between. Germline loops: CDR1 MNHEY, CDR2 SVGAGI. The CDR3 is made up of 11 amino acids. The CDR3 DNA follows: TGTGCCAGCAGCACCAACAGGGAGCAGTTCTTC. Translation gives CASSTNREQFF.